Presented here are 26 T cell receptor beta chains from one specimen sequenced in a study of blood T cells in healthy people across ages. For the second PCR, which ran for about 7 to 12 cycles, a sample-barcoded 5' primer and a J-beta primer mix were used. TCRdb reanalysed the 5' RACE reads using MiXCR and keeps one entry per CDR3 protein. The sample gives about 1.5 million distinct CDR3 sequences, roughly 43% of which show up once; approximately 4% is in the top ten. The material sequenced was blood. The receptors stem from a woman aged 18-29 years in good health.

The genes are TRBV28 and TRBJ2-3; 8 bases fit TRBD1. The CDR3 covers 18 residues. With V trimmed by 5 bases and J by 3 bases, 16 bases remained unmatched. Germline CDR1 is MDHEN and CDR2 is SYDVKM. The CDR3 DNA reads as TGTGCCAGCAGTCCGAGGGACAGGCCTAGAGAGCGTACAGATACGCAGTATTTT. It codes for CASSPRDRPRERTDTQYF. Together with reference TRBV28 and TRBJ2-3, the CDR3 gives the full variable domain: DVKVTQSSRYLVKRTGEKVFLECVQDMDHENMFWYRQDPGLGLRLIYFSYDVKMKEKGDIPEGYSVSREKKERFSLILESASTNQTSMYLCASSPRDRPRERTDTQYFGPGTRLTVL.

The V and J genes are TRBV7-8 and TRBJ2-3; D is possibly TRBD1 or TRBD2 (5 bases each). With 6 bases removed from V and 2 bases from J, the gap between germline ends came to 24 bases. Germline values: CDR1 SGHVS, CDR2 FQNEAQ. This CDR3 comprises 18 residues. The CDR3 DNA reads TGTGCCAGCAGATCTACTCGGGACCGCACAAGATACACAGATACGCAGTATTTT. Translated, it gives CASRSTRDRTRYTDTQYF.

This sequence joins TRBV21-1 and TRBJ2-3; TRBD1 is taken as the D call from the table, unchecked against the DNA. TRBV21-1 is noted as a pseudogene. There are 15 residues in the CDR3. The CDR3 spells CASSKERRETDTQYF. For the CDR3, the DNA is TGTGCCAGCAGCAAAGAGCGCAGGGAGACAGATACGCAGTATTTT.

This chain uses TRBV12-3 or TRBV12-4 with TRBJ2-3; D is unresolved. The length of the CDR3 is 14 residues. Trimming removed 2 bases from V and 7 bases from J, with 13 bases in between. The CDR3 spells CASSLPQPRHTQYF. The CDR3 region has the DNA TGTGCCAGCAGTTTACCCCAACCCAGACATACGCAGTATTTT.

The rearrangement uses TRBV7-9 and TRBJ1-2; D gene unclear. Germline-derived CDR1 and CDR2 are SEHNR and FQNEAQ (reference sequence). The CDR3 is made up of 15 amino acids. The V end was cut by 5 bases, the J end by 4 bases, with 17 bases between. The CDR3 spells CASSRVPDNSYGYTF. CDR3 DNA sequence: TGTGCCAGCAGCAGAGTTCCAGACAACTCCTATGGCTACACCTTC.

This chain joins TRBV7-2 and TRBJ2-1; TRBD1 aligns across 7 bases. This CDR3 has 18 residues. The germline CDR1 and CDR2 sequences are SGHTA and FQGNSA. Trimming at V came to 3 bases and at J to 8 bases, leaving 19 bases not matched to a gene. The CDR3 reads CASSLLRPGTATPYEQFF. CDR3 DNA: TGTGCCAGCAGCTTGCTAAGACCCGGGACAGCGACCCCTTATGAGCAGTTCTTC.

V gene TRBV6-5 combines with J gene TRBJ2-1; 7 bases line up with TRBD1. With 5 bases clipped from V and 9 bases from J, the junction kept 10 bases outside the gene matches. CDR3 length: 14 amino acids. Germline lookup yields CDR1 MNHEY and CDR2 SVGAGI. DNA for the CDR3: TGTGCCAGCAGTATCGGACAGGCTTGGGGTGAGCAGTTCTTC. This translates into CASSIGQAWGEQFF.

CDR3 DNA sequence: TGTGCCAGCAGTGACAGGATAGCGGGGTTCACAGATACGCAGTATTTT. Protein product: CASSDRIAGFTDTQYF. This chain links TRBV2 with TRBJ2-3, with 8 positions matching TRBD2. Germline loops: CDR1 SNHLY, CDR2 FYNNEI. The V and J ends lost 3 bases and 2 bases, in that order; junction bases with no gene match: 7. There are 16 residues in the CDR3.

In this sample, this clonotype turned up many times. This rearrangement joins TRBV9 to TRBJ2-3, with 7 positions matching TRBD2. J gave up 2 bases and V 3 bases, and 9 bases lay outside the gene matches. Germline lookup yields CDR1 SGDLS and CDR2 YYNGEE. The CDR3 extends over 16 amino acids. The CDR3 is CASSDHQTSPTDTQYF. The CDR3 nucleotides are TGTGCCAGCAGCGATCATCAGACTAGCCCCACAGATACGCAGTATTTT.

This clonotype was detected a few times. The J gene is TRBJ1-5, the V gene TRBV7-2; 10 nucleotides line up with TRBD1. The CDR3 is 17 amino acids. The V segment lost 1 base and the J segment 1 base; nucleotides outside the gene matches: 4. Germline V gene data show CDR1 as SGHTA and CDR2 as FQGNSA. The CDR3 region is CASSLETGGASNQPQHF. The CDR3 region has the DNA TGTGCCAGCAGCTTAGAGACAGGGGGCGCGAGCAATCAGCCCCAGCATTTT.

V and J are TRBV30 and TRBJ1-1; the D gene is possibly TRBD1 (5 bases). The germline CDR1 and CDR2 sequences are GTSNPN and SVGIG (reference sequence). The CDR3 contains 13 residues. Trimming removed 3 bases at V and 0 bases at J, with 8 bases between. In nucleotides, the CDR3 is TGTGCCTGGAGGGGGCTCATGAACACTGAAGCTTTCTTT. Translating it yields CAWRGLMNTEAFF.

The V call is TRBV4-2, the J call TRBJ2-3; 11 nucleotides align to TRBD2. The CDR3 is made up of 17 amino acids. Per the germline V gene, CDR1 is LGHNA and CDR2 is YNFKEQ. The J segment lost 2 bases and the V segment lost 1 base, leaving 5 bases of the junction unmatched. CDR3 residues: CASSQVASGRNTDTQYF. The DNA of the CDR3 is TGTGCCAGCAGCCAAGTGGCTAGCGGGAGGAACACAGATACGCAGTATTTT.

CDR3 sequence reads: CASTSLWTGNPYEQYF. CDR3 sequence (DNA): TGTGCCAGCACCTCCCTTTGGACAGGTAATCCCTACGAGCAGTACTTC. The V and J genes are TRBV2 and TRBJ2-7; TRBD1 matches at 7 bases. Germline CDR1 reads SNHLY; CDR2 reads FYNNEI. V dropped 7 bases and J dropped 2; count of bases not matched to a gene: 14. The CDR3 totals 16 residues.

This clonotype was observed a few times. The V gene is TRBV27, the J gene TRBJ1-2; 7 positions match TRBD1. The V segment lost 0 bases and the J segment 0 bases; nucleotides outside the gene matches: 4. From germline, CDR1 is MNHEY and CDR2 SMNVEV (reference sequence). The CDR3 covers 16 residues. Here the CDR3 reads CASSLSGGTANYGYTF. The CDR3 nucleotides read TGTGCCAGCAGTTTATCGGGAGGGACAGCTAACTATGGCTACACCTTC.

The CDR3 loop is CASGLVLSRDGYGYTF. The CDR3 bases are TGTGCTAGTGGTTTGGTACTTTCACGGGATGGCTATGGCTACACCTTC. The genes are TRBV12-5 and TRBJ1-2; D unresolved. The CDR3 length is 16 residues. V was pared by 0 bases and J by 4 bases, with 15 bases between. Germline assignment: CDR1 LGHNT and CDR2 FRNRAP.

This sequence joins TRBV4-1 and TRBJ2-5, with D perhaps matching TRBD1 (5 bases). CDR1 and CDR2 (germline): MGHRA, YSYEKL. This CDR3 has 15 amino acids. V was trimmed by 1 base and J by 5 bases, leaving 14 bases between them. CDR3 in amino acids: CASSQGHAGWETQYF. The DNA for the CDR3 is TGCGCCAGCAGCCAAGGGCATGCAGGGTGGGAGACCCAGTACTTC.

The chain carries TRBV23-1 and TRBJ2-6, with TRBD1 identical over 10 bases. TRBV23-1 is flagged as an ORF with uncertain function. J gave up 8 bases and V 7 bases, and 11 bases lay outside the gene matches. CDR3 length equals 16 residues. In DNA form, the CDR3 reads TGCGCCAGCATTACCGCCCGGGACAGGGGTACCAACGTCCTGACTTTC. Residues: CASITARDRGTNVLTF.

Turning to this clonotype: A much larger clone differs by one base, so this may be a read error. The genes are TRBV15 and TRBJ1-2; D may be TRBD1 (5 bases). The CDR3 is 14 amino acids. Trimming left V 0 bases short and J 2 bases short, with 7 bases between. CDR1 and CDR2 (germline): LNHNV, YYDKDF (reference sequence). CDR3 nucleotides: TGTGCCACCAGCAGAGAGGGGGAAAACTATGGCTACACCTTC. Residues: CATSREGENYGYTF.

The rearrangement uses TRBV7-8 and TRBJ2-7, with 8 nucleotides matching TRBD1. This CDR3 spans 15 amino acids. Unmatched junction bases numbered 9, after V lost 6 bases and J lost 2 bases. CDR1 is SGHVS, CDR2 FQNEAQ, per germline. The CDR3 sequence is CASSPMTGVAYEQYF. CDR3 nucleotide sequence: TGTGCCAGCAGTCCTATGACAGGGGTTGCCTACGAGCAGTACTTC.

V is TRBV28 and J is TRBJ2-5, with D maybe TRBD1 (6 bases). V lost 7 bases to trimming and J lost 11 bases, with 23 bases between them. Per the germline V gene, CDR1 is MDHEN and CDR2 is SYDVKM. There are 14 residues in the CDR3. The CDR3: CASTEDSSNREQYF. CDR3 sequence (DNA): TGTGCCAGCACCGAGGACAGTTCAAATAGGGAGCAGTACTTC.

The chain combines TRBV6-5 with TRBJ2-3; perhaps TRBD2 as D (6 bases). This CDR3 spans 15 amino acids. V was pared by 4 bases and J by 7 bases, with 18 bases between. Germline CDR1 is MNHEY and CDR2 is SVGAGI. DNA for the CDR3: TGTGCCAGCAGTTTCCTTAGCGGAGGGGAAAATACGCAGTATTTT. It codes for CASSFLSGGENTQYF.

The chain combines TRBV10-3 with TRBJ2-3; a weak D match, TRBD1 (5 bases). V was cut by 8 bases and J by 2 bases, with 14 bases left in between. This CDR3 spans 14 amino acids. The germline V gene encodes CDR1 ENHRY and CDR2 SYGVKD. CDR3 region: CAIGATASTDTQYF. Here the CDR3 DNA reads TGTGCCATCGGGGCGACCGCCTCCACAGATACGCAGTATTTT.

V gene TRBV24-1 combines with J gene TRBJ2-5; D gene uncertain. Germline assignment: CDR1 KGHDR and CDR2 SFDVKD. This CDR3 is 14 amino acids long. Trimming removed 0 bases at V and 11 bases at J, with 15 bases between. CDR3: CATSDLYLDNEQYF. The CDR3 DNA is TGTGCCACCAGTGATTTGTACCTTGACAATGAGCAGTACTTC.

V usage is TRBV6-5 and J usage is TRBJ1-2, with TRBD1 matching over 8 bases. With V trimmed by 2 bases and J by 8 bases, 10 bases remained unmatched. The CDR3 totals 15 residues. Germline V gene sequence: CDR1 MNHEY, CDR2 SVGAGI. Here the CDR3 reads CASSYDDRGHSGYTF. For the CDR3, the DNA is TGTGCCAGCAGTTACGACGACAGGGGACACTCGGGCTACACCTTC.

The gene calls are TRBV20-1 and TRBJ2-4; the D gene is possibly TRBD2 (5 bases). This CDR3 has 12 residues. Trimming shortened V by 6 bases and J by 9 bases, and 15 bases separated the two germline ends. Germline-derived CDR1 and CDR2 are DFQATT and SNEGSKA (reference sequence). The CDR3 sequence: CSATDWVGIQYF. As DNA, the CDR3 is TGCAGTGCAACGGACTGGGTCGGCATTCAGTACTTC.

This clonotype came up a few times. The rearrangement uses TRBV7-2 and TRBJ2-1; TRBD1 aligns across 7 bases. V dropped 4 bases and J dropped 3; count of bases not matched to a gene: 6. Looked up from germline, CDR1 is SGHTA and CDR2 is FQGNSA. This CDR3 spans 15 amino acids. DNA for the CDR3: TGTGCCAGCAGCTGGACCGGGACAGACTACAATGAGCAGTTCTTC. This codes for CASSWTGTDYNEQFF. The full variable domain, in which reference TRBV7-2 and TRBJ2-1 provide the parts outside the CDR3, is GAGVSQSPSNKVTEKGKDVELRCDPISGHTALYWYRQSLGQGLEFLIYFQGNSAPDKSGLPSDRFSAERTGGSVSTLTIQRTQQEDSAVYLCASSWTGTDYNEQFFGPGTRLTVL.